This TCR beta chain derives from a study of blood T cell repertoires in COVID-19. On the study more broadly: PBMCs, B-cell-depleted T cells, or T cells provided the cDNA or gDNA that made up the material.

Assay: immunoSEQ multiplex PCR; the TCRdb copy retains only in-frame clones and omits some. The sample includes about 99,000 clones, approximately 84% seen only once; the top ten take about 12%. Germline assignment: CDR1 SQVTM and CDR2 ANQGSEA. V was clipped by 4 bases and J by 5 bases; unmatched bases: 5. The CDR3 runs 14 residues. Sample: peripheral blood. The rearrangement uses TRBV29-1 and TRBJ1-3; TRBD1 agrees at 10 bases. This receptor was identified in a human donor in a cohort sampled during active COVID-19. The CDR3 sequence: CSVALGQGRNTIYF. The CDR3 DNA is TGCAGCGTTGCCCTGGGACAGGGGAGAAACACCATATATTTT.